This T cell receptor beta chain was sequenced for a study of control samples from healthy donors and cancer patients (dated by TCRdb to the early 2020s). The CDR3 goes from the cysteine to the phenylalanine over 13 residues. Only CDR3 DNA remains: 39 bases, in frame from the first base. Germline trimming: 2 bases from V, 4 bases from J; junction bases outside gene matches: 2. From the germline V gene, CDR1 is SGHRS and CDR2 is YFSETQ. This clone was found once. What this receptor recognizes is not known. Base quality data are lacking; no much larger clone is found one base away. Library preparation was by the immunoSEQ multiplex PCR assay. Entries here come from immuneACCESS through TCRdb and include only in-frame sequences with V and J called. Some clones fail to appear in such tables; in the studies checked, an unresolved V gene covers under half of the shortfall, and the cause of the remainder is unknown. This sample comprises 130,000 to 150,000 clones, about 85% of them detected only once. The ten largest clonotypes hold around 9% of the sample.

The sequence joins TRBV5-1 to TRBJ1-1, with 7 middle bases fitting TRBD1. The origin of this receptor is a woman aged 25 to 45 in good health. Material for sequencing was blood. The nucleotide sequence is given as TGCGCCAGCAGCTTCGCAGGGGGCACTGAAGCTTTCTTT. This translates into CASSFAGGTEAFF.